The next 24 T cell receptor beta chains were all read from a single sample in a study of T-cell reconstitution after alpha-beta-depleted transplantation in children. Library preparation (for TCRbeta) was performed with unique molecular identifiers. MiXCR, applied by TCRdb to the PCR reads, yields one record per CDR3 protein. The sample has around 440,000 distinct CDR3 sequences, 8% to 11% seen once. Sequencing was performed on PBMCs, taken before TCRalphabeta/CD19-depleted stem cell transplant. The receptors derive from a child aged 2 to 10 with inherited bone marrow failure, due to receive a stem cell transplant.

The V and J genes are TRBV7-9 and TRBJ2-5; D is unresolved. Trimming took 5 bases from V and 0 from J, leaving 13 bases between them. The CDR3 covers 15 residues. Looked up from germline, CDR1 is SEHNR and CDR2 is FQNEAQ (reference sequence). CDR3 sequence: CASSRPRADQETQYF. In DNA, the CDR3 is TGTGCCAGCAGCCGTCCCCGGGCAGACCAAGAGACCCAGTACTTC. Together with reference TRBV7-9 and TRBJ2-5, the CDR3 gives the full variable domain: DTGVSQNPRHKITKRGQNVTFRCDPISEHNRLYWYRQTLGQGPEFLTYFQNEAQLEKSRLLSDRFSAERPKGSFSTLEIQRTEQGDSAMYLCASSRPRADQETQYFGPGTRLLVL.

This clonotype has ten or more counts. The chain has TRBV11-1 and TRBJ2-5; D possibly corresponds to TRBD1 (6 bases). The CDR3 runs 18 residues. V lost 1 base and J lost 0, with 18 bases in between. Germline V gene sequence: CDR1 SGHAT, CDR2 FQDESV (reference sequence). DNA of the CDR3: TGTGCCAGCAGCTTAGGAATGGGCAGGGGCCACTACCAAGAGACCCAGTACTTC. It translates to CASSLGMGRGHYQETQYF. Variable domain in full (rest from reference TRBV11-1 and TRBJ2-5): EAEVAQSPRYKITEKSQAVAFWCDPISGHATLYWYRQILGQGPELLVQFQDESVVDDSQLPKDRFSAERLKGVDSTLKIQPAELGDSAMYLCASSLGMGRGHYQETQYFGPGTRLLVL.

This clonotype has a count of ten or more. The J gene is TRBJ2-1, the V gene TRBV4-3; D is possibly TRBD1 (6 bases). From germline, CDR1 is LGHNA and CDR2 YSLEER. V gave up 5 bases and J gave up 8 bases, with 10 bases separating them. CDR3 length: 12 residues. CDR3: CASSAQGDEQFF. CDR3 DNA: TGCGCCAGCAGCGCACAGGGTGATGAGCAGTTCTTC.

This clonotype has a count of ten or more. The chain uses TRBV10-3 and TRBJ1-1; no reliable D call. Trimming took off 4 bases at V and 0 bases at J, with 9 bases between the two ends. Germline CDR1 is ENHRY and CDR2 is SYGVKD. The CDR3 extends over 14 amino acids. The CDR3 is CAISGAGVNTEAFF. The CDR3 nucleotides read TGTGCCATCAGTGGGGCGGGCGTGAACACTGAAGCTTTCTTT.

This clonotype was counted at least ten times. V and J are TRBV7-9 and TRBJ2-1; 7 bases fit TRBD1. The V segment lost 8 bases and the J segment 1 base; nucleotides outside the gene matches: 5. From germline, CDR1 is SEHNR and CDR2 FQNEAQ (reference sequence). This CDR3 is built from 14 residues. CDR3 nucleotides: TGTGCCAGCCAAGACAGGGTATCCTACAATGAGCAGTTCTTC. Residues: CASQDRVSYNEQFF.

In its sample, this clonotype was seen many times. J is TRBJ2-3 and V is TRBV7-9, with D unresolved. CDR3 length: 15 residues. The germline V gene encodes CDR1 SEHNR and CDR2 FQNEAQ (reference sequence). V lost 6 bases to trimming and J lost 4 bases, with 17 bases between them. The CDR3 is CASSGWQIRSDTQYF. The CDR3 DNA sequence: TGTGCCAGCAGTGGGTGGCAGATAAGGTCAGATACGCAGTATTTT.

This clonotype showed up many times. The CDR3 spells CSASVQGDTEAFF. As DNA, the CDR3 is TGCAGTGCTAGTGTCCAGGGTGACACTGAAGCTTTCTTT. The rearrangement joins TRBV20-1 to TRBJ1-1, with a weak D call TRBD1 (5 bases). V dropped 3 bases and J dropped 3 bases, with 11 bases sitting between them. CDR1 and CDR2 (germline): DFQATT, SNEGSKA (reference sequence). This CDR3 region has 13 residues.

On this clonotype: One end of the junction varies from germline; a read error may be responsible. The rearrangement uses TRBV7-6 and TRBJ2-3, with D possibly TRBD2 on 6 matching bases. The CDR3 is 14 amino acids. The germline CDR1 and CDR2 sequences are SGHVS and FNYEAQ. CDR3 region: CASTDLTSTHTQYF. CDR3 nucleotides: TGTGCCAGCACCGACCTTACTAGCACACATACGCAGTATTTT.

This clonotype has ten or more counts. The rearrangement links TRBV27 to TRBJ2-1, with TRBD2 matching over 14 bases. This CDR3 region has 17 residues. From germline, CDR1 is MNHEY and CDR2 SMNVEV (reference sequence). The ends lost 4 bases at V and 4 bases at J; junction bases unmatched: 6. Written as DNA, the CDR3 is TGTGCCAGCAGTTCTGGGACTAGCGGGAGTCCTTACAATGAGCAGTTCTTC. It codes for CASSSGTSGSPYNEQFF.

This clonotype was recorded a few times. This chain uses TRBV27 with TRBJ1-2; 12 nucleotides line up with TRBD1. The germline V gene encodes CDR1 MNHEY and CDR2 SMNVEV (reference sequence). The CDR3 spans 19 residues. V lost 5 bases and J lost 0; bases outside the gene matches: 13. The CDR3 spells CASSPNSGQGAGANYGYTF. The CDR3 coding sequence is TGTGCCAGCAGTCCCAACTCGGGACAGGGGGCCGGCGCTAACTATGGCTACACCTTC.

This clonotype was counted many times. The chain couples TRBV4-1 to TRBJ2-1, with D perhaps TRBD2 (5 bases). Germline V gene lookup returns CDR1 MGHRA and CDR2 YSYEKL. The CDR3 is 15 amino acids. Trimming pared 0 bases from V and 3 bases from J, leaving 9 bases between. As DNA, the CDR3 is TGCGCCAGCAGCCAAGAGGACTCAAACTACAATGAGCAGTTCTTC. Protein: CASSQEDSNYNEQFF.

This clonotype came up many times. The chain uses TRBV2 and TRBJ1-1, with no clear D. This CDR3 is 15 amino acids long. In germline, CDR1 is SNHLY, CDR2 FYNNEI. V lost 1 base, J lost 12 bases, and 21 bases lay in between. In DNA, the CDR3 is TGTGCCAGCAGTGAAGATTGGGAGAGCTTGATTAGGTCTTTCTTT. This gives the protein CASSEDWESLIRSFF.

This clonotype occurred many times. The V gene is TRBV12-3 or TRBV12-4, the J gene TRBJ2-7, with 9 bases matching TRBD1. V shed 5 bases, J shed 3 bases, and the junction held 14 bases outside the gene matches. The CDR3 length is 17 residues. CDR3 coding DNA: TGTGCCAGCAGTCGTACAACAGGGGGCACTAACCTCTACGAGCAGTACTTC. Its translation: CASSRTTGGTNLYEQYF.

The chain joins TRBV20-1 to TRBJ2-1; 10 bases are a match to TRBD1. J gave up 6 bases and V 3 bases, and 5 bases lay outside the gene matches. Germline values: CDR1 DFQATT, CDR2 SNEGSKA (reference sequence). The CDR3 covers 14 residues. This CDR3 is CSARGDRGGNEQFF. Here the CDR3 DNA reads TGCAGTGCTAGGGGGGACAGGGGCGGCAATGAGCAGTTCTTC.

In its sample, this clonotype was seen many times. The rearrangement joins TRBV7-2 to TRBJ2-5; D is possibly TRBD1 (6 bases). Germline CDR1 SGHTA, CDR2 FQGNSA. Trimming pared 5 bases from V and 4 bases from J, leaving 14 bases between. This CDR3 comprises 14 residues. DNA for the CDR3: TGTGCCAGCAGCCATGGGCAGGGGTCAGAGACCCAGTACTTC. Translating gives CASSHGQGSETQYF.

This clonotype was seen at least ten times. The chain uses TRBV4-1 and TRBJ1-1, with 7 bases fitting TRBD1. J lost 3 bases, V lost 3 bases, and 10 bases had no gene match. Germline V gene data show CDR1 as MGHRA and CDR2 as YSYEKL. This CDR3 is built from 16 residues. CDR3 in amino acids: CASSHFGQAGDTEAFF. CDR3 sequence (DNA): TGCGCCAGCAGCCACTTCGGACAGGCTGGAGACACTGAAGCTTTCTTT.

This clonotype turned up a few times. A much larger clone lies a single base off, so this may be a read error. The gene calls are TRBV5-1 and TRBJ1-1; D is unresolved. With 0 bases removed from V and 3 bases from J, the gap between germline ends came to 6 bases. Germline-derived CDR1 and CDR2 are SGHRS and YFSETQ. This CDR3 has 13 residues. The CDR3 loop reads CASSLDGDTEAFF. The CDR3 DNA reads TGCGCCAGCAGCTTGGACGGGGACACTGAAGCTTTCTTT.

On this clonotype: A read error may be the cause here, since a much bigger clone is one base away. The genes are TRBV9 and TRBJ2-2; TRBD1 might be the D (5 bases). Germline V CDR1 and CDR2: SGDLS, YYNGEE. Deletions cut 7 bases from V and 6 bases from J, with 16 bases between. There are 14 residues in the CDR3. CDR3 region: CASGPVGPAGELFF. The CDR3 region has the DNA TGTGCCAGCGGCCCCGTGGGGCCGGCCGGGGAGCTGTTTTTT.

This clonotype was detected many times. The chain recombines TRBV7-9 with TRBJ2-1, with 10 positions matching TRBD2. The V gene end was trimmed by 3 bases and the J gene end by 5 bases; junction bases not matched to a gene: 7. This CDR3 comprises 16 residues. CDR1 and CDR2 (germline): SEHNR, FQNEAQ (reference sequence). This CDR3 is CASSFYGLAADNEQFF. CDR3 DNA: TGTGCCAGCAGCTTCTATGGACTAGCGGCAGACAATGAGCAGTTCTTC.

This clonotype was detected many times. The gene calls are TRBV29-1 and TRBJ2-7, with TRBD1 matching 8 bases. The germline V gene encodes CDR1 SQVTM and CDR2 ANQGSEA. Germline trimming cut 1 base from V and 0 bases from J; bases unmatched to any gene: 2. The CDR3 extends over 14 amino acids. CDR3 nucleotides: TGCAGCGTTGAAGGACAGGGGCCCTCCTACGAGCAGTACTTC. Amino acids: CSVEGQGPSYEQYF.

This clonotype has just a few counts. V gene TRBV7-2 combines with J gene TRBJ2-3; D is possibly TRBD1 (6 bases). CDR3 length: 16 residues. Germline CDR1 SGHTA, CDR2 FQGNSA. The germline V and J ends were trimmed by 3 bases and 6 bases, with 19 bases remaining between them. The CDR3 reads CASSFQGKLTADTQYF. The CDR3 coding sequence is TGTGCCAGCAGCTTCCAGGGGAAGTTGACAGCGGATACGCAGTATTTT.

This clonotype was seen at least ten times. This chain uses TRBV7-2 with TRBJ1-5; no clear D gene. V was clipped by 2 bases and J by 6 bases, with 8 bases between them. Per the germline V gene, CDR1 is SGHTA and CDR2 is FQGNSA. The CDR3 sequence is 13 residues long. The CDR3 is CASSLYVAQPQHF. In DNA, the CDR3 is TGTGCCAGCAGCTTATACGTAGCTCAGCCCCAGCATTTT.

This clonotype was observed many times. The J gene is TRBJ1-1, the V gene TRBV5-1, with D unclear. CDR1 is SGHRS, CDR2 YFSETQ, per germline. There are 14 residues in the CDR3. Trimming removed 0 bases at V and 1 base at J, with 7 bases between. DNA of the CDR3: TGCGCCAGCAGCTTGGGAATCGGGAACACTGAAGCTTTCTTT. The encoded protein is CASSLGIGNTEAFF.

The V call is TRBV20-1, the J call TRBJ1-4; D may be TRBD1 (5 bases). CDR3 length equals 16 residues. V lost 2 bases and J 1 base, leaving 14 bases between the germline ends. CDR1 and CDR2 (germline): DFQATT, SNEGSKA (reference sequence). The DNA of the CDR3 is TGCAGTGCTAGACAGGGAGTCACCGAAACTAATGAAAAACTGTTTTTT. This codes for CSARQGVTETNEKLFF.